This TCR beta chain came from a study of regulatory T cells in long-lasting Graves disease. Notes on the study in general: The number of shared public clonotypes was higher in persistent patients (2,741) than new patients (966).

As regards this clonotype: The antigen is undetermined.

Specified time point: persistent/refractory GD, antithyroid drugs over 5 years with positive TRAb. Extracted RNA from PBMCs served as the source of the TCR library. CDR3 length: 14 amino acids. CDR1 and CDR2 (germline): WSHSY, SAAADI. V was clipped by 8 bases and J by 7 bases, with 21 bases between them. Combining iRepertoire HTBI primers with Arm-PCR of CDR3 regions, the authors built TCR beta libraries. TCRdb analysed the multiplex PCR reads with MiXCR anew, one entry per CDR3 protein. The data show almost 350,000 distinct CDR3 sequences, around 20% seen once. Sequenced material: peripheral blood mononuclear cells (PBMCs), taken when the disease was refractory, from a patient treated with antithyroid drugs. This chain joins TRBV10-2 and TRBJ2-7; tentatively, D is TRBD1 or TRBD2 (5 bases each). This sequence was found in a female donor with Graves disease. The CDR3 region is CASCRDPTYGEQYF. CDR3 coding DNA: TGCGCCAGCTGCCGGGACCCAACCTACGGAGAGCAGTACTTC.